This TCR beta chain was captured in a study of T cells in narcolepsy. Overall study: Enrolled donors included narcolepsy type 1 or type 2 patients and healthy controls.

The length of the CDR3 is 14 residues. Germline values: CDR1 KGHSH, CDR2 LQKENI. V gave up 4 bases and J gave up 1 base, with 8 bases separating them. In the case of this clone: What it binds is not known.

Notes on the study in general: Blood of same and different patients, but not healthy controls, reportedly held recurring autoreactive clonotypes. Comparing one patient's CSF and blood CD4+ clonotypes highlighted HCRT- and TRIB2-specific autoreactive clonotypes. In some patient and control memory CD4+ samples, autoreactive clones were absent.

Libraries were prepared by immunoSEQ multiplex PCR; TCRdb keeps only in-frame clonotypes and omits some of them. This repertoire shows around 30,000 clones, 83% found once; its top ten account for about 3%. The sequence derives from a human donor with narcolepsy. This chain links TRBV18 with TRBJ2-1; D is perhaps TRBD1 (5 bases). The sequencing sample was made of CD45RA- memory CD4+ T cells from PBMCs. Written as DNA, the CDR3 is TGTGCCAGCTCACGCAGGGATTCCTACAATGAGCAGTTCTTC. Translated: CASSRRDSYNEQFF.